This passage covers 22 T cell receptor beta chains from one sample sequenced in a study of cytomegalovirus exposure and HLA in healthy donors. In the PCR, 60 Vbeta and 13 Jbeta primers were used. Libraries were prepared by immunoSEQ multiplex PCR; TCRdb keeps only in-frame clonotypes and omits some of them. The sample records about 96,000 clones, 60% to 75% being singletons. Sequencing was done on a sample of PBMCs. These receptors came from a female donor in good health and CMV-seropositive.

This clone was detected a few times. This sequence joins TRBV5-4 and TRBJ2-4, with a possible D match to TRBD1 (6 bases). V was trimmed by 4 bases and J by 7 bases, leaving 12 bases between them. CDR1 and CDR2 (germline): SGHNT, YYREEE (reference sequence). The CDR3 spans 13 residues. The CDR3 DNA reads TGTGCCAGCAGCCAAACAGGGTATAACATTCAGTACTTC. This encodes CASSQTGYNIQYF.

The rearrangement links TRBV7-8 to TRBJ2-7, with D unresolved. V lost 1 base, J lost 2 bases, and 18 bases lay in between. The CDR3 covers 17 residues. Germline-derived CDR1 and CDR2 are SGHVS and FQNEAQ. For the CDR3, the DNA is TGTGCCAGCAGCTTAGTAAATCAGCGAATCACCCCCTACGAGCAGTACTTC. Protein: CASSLVNQRITPYEQYF.

This clone was counted once. The chain carries TRBV5-1 and TRBJ2-7; 9 bases fit TRBD2. The V gene end was trimmed by 4 bases and the J gene end by 2 bases; junction bases not matched to a gene: 7. The germline gives CDR1 SGHRS, CDR2 YFSETQ. The CDR3 runs to 15 residues. The CDR3 nucleotides read TGCGCCAGCAGCCTACCTAGCGGGGCCGCCTACGAGCAGTACTTC. Protein product: CASSLPSGAAYEQYF.

This sequence joins TRBV5-4 and TRBJ2-5, with 10 bases that match TRBD2. This CDR3 is 16 amino acids long. The V and J ends lost 3 bases and 5 bases, in that order; junction bases with no gene match: 10. Germline CDR1 reads SGHNT; CDR2 reads YYREEE (reference sequence). In DNA, the CDR3 is TGTGCCAGCAGCTGGGGCCAGCGGGAGGGCGGGGAGACCCAGTACTTC. Amino acids: CASSWGQREGGETQYF. Full variable domain (missing parts from reference TRBV5-4 and TRBJ2-5): ETGVTQSPTHLIKTRGQQVTLRCSSQSGHNTVSWYQQALGQGPQFIFQYYREEENGRGNFPPRFSGLQFPNYSSELNVNALELDDSALYLCASSWGQREGGETQYFGPGTRLLVL.

The CDR3 sequence is CASHPTTAERNTIYF. The DNA of the CDR3 is TGTGCCAGCCACCCGACGACTGCGGAAAGAAACACCATATATTTT. This chain uses TRBV28 with TRBJ1-3, with D uncertain. The germline V gene has CDR1 MDHEN and CDR2 SYDVKM. V lost 8 bases, J lost 5 bases, and 19 bases lay in between. The CDR3 sequence is 15 residues long.

This clone was detected only a few times. V usage is TRBV7-8 and J usage is TRBJ1-2; no definite D call. CDR3 size: 13 residues. The V and J ends lost 0 bases and 8 bases respectively, with 10 bases between them. Germline V CDR1 and CDR2: SGHVS, FQNEAQ. This CDR3 is CASSLAAFRGYTF. The DNA for the CDR3 is TGTGCCAGCAGCTTAGCCGCGTTCAGGGGCTACACCTTC.

A few counts support this clone. The chain couples TRBV6-5 to TRBJ1-1, with D maybe TRBD1 (5 bases). Trimming left V 2 bases short and J 4 bases short, with 11 bases between. Germline lookup yields CDR1 MNHEY and CDR2 SVGAGI. The CDR3 contains 14 residues. Written as DNA, the CDR3 is TGTGCCAGCAGTTACGGGCAGGGCCCCACTGAAGCTTTCTTT. It specifies CASSYGQGPTEAFF.

The V call is TRBV2, the J call TRBJ1-1; D uncertain. The germline gives CDR1 SNHLY, CDR2 FYNNEI. The CDR3 contains 12 residues. Trimming removed 8 bases at V and 5 bases at J, with 12 bases between. The CDR3 coding sequence is TGTGCCAGCTTGGTTCTAGAGACTGAAGCTTTCTTT. It codes for CASLVLETEAFF.

This clone was detected a few times. The chain couples TRBV19 to TRBJ1-4, with TRBD1 matching 8 bases. The CDR3 has 14 amino acids. With V trimmed by 10 bases and J by 3 bases, 7 bases remained unmatched. Germline lookup yields CDR1 LNHDA and CDR2 SQIVND (reference sequence). CDR3 amino acids: CATIATGANEKLFF. In DNA, the CDR3 is TGTGCCACCATCGCGACAGGGGCTAATGAAAAACTGTTTTTT.

This chain uses TRBV5-1 with TRBJ2-7; 10 nucleotides match TRBD1. The germline gives CDR1 SGHRS, CDR2 YFSETQ. This CDR3 region has 14 residues. Trimming cost V 3 bases and J 6 bases; bases outside gene matches: 6. For the CDR3, the DNA is TGCGCCAGCAGCTCGGCCGGGACAGGGGTCGAGCAGTACTTC. Translated: CASSSAGTGVEQYF.

The chain recombines TRBV2 with TRBJ2-7, with D perhaps TRBD1 (6 bases). The V gene's germline CDR1 is SNHLY and CDR2 FYNNEI. Trimming removed 6 bases from V and 7 bases from J, with 19 bases in between. The length of the CDR3 is 14 residues. CDR3 protein: CASRYSITGKEQYF. CDR3 nucleotides: TGTGCCAGCAGATACTCGATAACAGGGAAGGAGCAGTACTTC. The entire variable domain, with the rest obtained from reference TRBV2 and TRBJ2-7, is as follows: EPEVTQTPSHQVTQMGQEVILRCVPISNHLYFYWYRQILGQKVEFLVSFYNNEISEKSEIFDDQFSVERPDGSNFTLKIRSTKLEDSAMYFCASRYSITGKEQYFGPGTRLTVT.

This chain uses TRBV9 with TRBJ1-5, with D hard to call. This CDR3 contains 15 residues. V lost 0 bases and J 2 bases, leaving 9 bases between the germline ends. Per germline, CDR1 SGDLS and CDR2 YYNGEE. CDR3 bases: TGTGCCAGCAGCGTAGCGGCAGAGGGCAATCAGCCCCAGCATTTT. Protein product: CASSVAAEGNQPQHF.

The V and J genes are TRBV11-1 and TRBJ2-1; the D gene is possibly TRBD2 (6 bases). Trimming took off 0 bases at V and 9 bases at J, with 12 bases between the two ends. Germline CDR1 SGHAT, CDR2 FQDESV (reference sequence). The CDR3 has 14 residues. CDR3 bases: TGTGCCAGCAGCTTAGCGTCGGGGGTTGGTGAGCAGTTCTTC. It codes for CASSLASGVGEQFF.

The V gene is TRBV2, the J gene TRBJ2-3; 7 nucleotides line up with TRBD2. V dropped 3 bases and J dropped 3; count of bases not matched to a gene: 9. Germline CDR1 SNHLY, CDR2 FYNNEI. The CDR3 runs 16 residues. DNA of the CDR3: TGTGCCAGCAGTGATGTAGGCGGGAGAGGGACAGATACGCAGTATTTT. It encodes CASSDVGGRGTDTQYF. Full variable domain (remainder filled in from reference TRBV2 and TRBJ2-3): EPEVTQTPSHQVTQMGQEVILRCVPISNHLYFYWYRQILGQKVEFLVSFYNNEISEKSEIFDDQFSVERPDGSNFTLKIRSTKLEDSAMYFCASSDVGGRGTDTQYFGPGTRLTVL.

CDR3 protein: CASSDSPTEGRDGYTF. The CDR3 nucleotides are TGTGCCAGCAGTGACTCCCCTACGGAAGGGAGAGATGGCTACACCTTC. This chain links TRBV6-4 with TRBJ1-2; D remains ambiguous. The CDR3 sequence is 16 residues long. Germline values: CDR1 MRHNA, CDR2 SNTAGT. Trimming took 0 bases from V and 6 from J, leaving 17 bases between them.

This clone was found a few times. The chain uses TRBV4-1 and TRBJ1-1; TRBD1 is a possible D gene (5 bases). Per the germline V gene, CDR1 is MGHRA and CDR2 is YSYEKL. Trimming shortened V by 2 bases and J by 5 bases, and 15 bases separated the two germline ends. The CDR3 has 15 amino acids. Here the CDR3 reads CASSQFGGGSTEAFF. CDR3 sequence (DNA): TGCGCCAGCAGCCAATTTGGGGGGGGGTCGACTGAAGCTTTCTTT.

This clone appeared once. This chain joins TRBV18 and TRBJ2-5; D is unresolved. Between the trimmed V and J ends, which lost 2 bases and 3 bases, there was a span of 7 bases. Germline CDR1 KGHSH, CDR2 LQKENI. The CDR3 is 13 residues long. Here the CDR3 reads CASSPGQEETQYF. In DNA form, the CDR3 reads TGTGCCAGCTCACCAGGTCAGGAAGAGACCCAGTACTTC.

The V gene is TRBV30, the J gene TRBJ2-5; possible D gene TRBD1, 6 bases. The CDR3 has 13 residues. Germline values: CDR1 GTSNPN, CDR2 SVGIG (reference sequence). V dropped 0 bases and J dropped 4 bases, with 9 bases sitting between them. The chain's CDR3 is CAWSVARGETQYF. CDR3 sequence (DNA): TGTGCCTGGAGTGTAGCCAGGGGAGAGACCCAGTACTTC.

V usage is TRBV9 and J usage is TRBJ2-3, with 8 positions matching TRBD2. V gave up 3 bases and J gave up 3 bases; unmatched junction bases: 6. The length of the CDR3 is 15 residues. Germline V gene data show CDR1 as SGDLS and CDR2 as YYNGEE. CDR3 sequence reads: CASSGGTRRTDTQYF. DNA of the CDR3: TGTGCCAGCAGCGGAGGGACTAGGAGGACAGATACGCAGTATTTT.

The CDR3 DNA reads TGTGCCAGCAGCTTAGGGGGCGGGGTATTAAGTGGCTACACCTTC. Amino acids: CASSLGGGVLSGYTF. The chain joins TRBV13 to TRBJ1-2; D ambiguous. Germline loops: CDR1 PRHDT, CDR2 FYEKMQ (reference sequence). Trimming pared 0 bases from V and 7 bases from J, leaving 15 bases between. The CDR3 covers 15 residues.

The chain couples TRBV5-4 to TRBJ2-7, with 10 nucleotides matching TRBD1. This CDR3 is 19 amino acids long. Germline CDR1 is SGHNT and CDR2 is YYREEE (reference sequence). Germline trimming cut 5 bases from V and 0 bases from J; bases unmatched to any gene: 17. The CDR3 sequence: CASSPGQGVKLPSSYEQYF. In nucleotides, the CDR3 is TGTGCCAGCAGTCCCGGACAGGGGGTAAAGTTACCCAGCTCCTACGAGCAGTACTTC.

This chain joins TRBV29-1 and TRBJ1-5, with D tentatively TRBD1 (5 bases). Trimming removed 6 bases from V and 6 bases from J, with 18 bases in between. CDR1 is SQVTM, CDR2 ANQGSEA, per germline. This CDR3 comprises 14 residues. CDR3 coding DNA: TGCAGCGTCGGGGGAGGGGACCCGGTTCAGCCCCAGCATTTT. It codes for CSVGGGDPVQPQHF.